The clone carrying this T cell receptor beta chain has only a few counts. Its antigen is still unknown. TCR cDNA, made by 5'RACE template switching, carried an added universal primer site and UMIs. TCRdb reprocessed the 5' RACE reads with MiXCR, giving one entry per CDR3 protein. The table has approximately 300,000 distinct CDR3 sequences, 13% seen once. This record comes from a study of T cells after yellow fever vaccination. Points from the study as a whole: The booster response re-showed most primary clones: 95% to 96% CD4, roughly 91% CD8. The appearance of a small share of clonotypes in both CD4 and CD8 compartments was observed.

V lost 1 base, J lost 5 bases, and 14 bases stayed unmatched. The germline V gene encodes CDR1 SGHAT and CDR2 FQNNGV. CDR3 size: 19 residues. This clonotype was sampled from a man younger than 45 who received the YFV17D yellow fever vaccine. The sample consisted of CD4+ T cells sorted from PBMCs, taken 45 days after the yellow fever booster vaccination. The gene calls are TRBV11-2 and TRBJ2-3; TRBD1 aligns across 11 bases. The CDR3 protein is CASSLGGGTGTGGRDTQYF. In nucleotides, the CDR3 is TGTGCCAGCAGCTTAGGCGGAGGTACCGGGACAGGGGGTCGAGATACGCAGTATTTT.